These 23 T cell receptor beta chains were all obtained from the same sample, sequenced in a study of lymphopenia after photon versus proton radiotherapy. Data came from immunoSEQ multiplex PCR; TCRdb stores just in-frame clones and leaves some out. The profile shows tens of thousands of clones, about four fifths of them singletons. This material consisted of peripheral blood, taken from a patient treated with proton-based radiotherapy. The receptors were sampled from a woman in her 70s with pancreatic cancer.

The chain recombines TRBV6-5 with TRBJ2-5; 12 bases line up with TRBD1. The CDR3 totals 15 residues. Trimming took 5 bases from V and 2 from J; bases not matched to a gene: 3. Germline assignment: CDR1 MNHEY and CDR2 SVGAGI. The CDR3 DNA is TGTGCCAGCAGTGGGACAGGGGGCGGTCAAGAGACCCAGTACTTC. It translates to CASSGTGGGQETQYF.

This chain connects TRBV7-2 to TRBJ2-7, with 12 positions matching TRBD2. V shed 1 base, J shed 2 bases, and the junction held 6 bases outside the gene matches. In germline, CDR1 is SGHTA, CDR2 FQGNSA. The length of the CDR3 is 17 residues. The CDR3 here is CASSLDGTSGQPYEQYF. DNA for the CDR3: TGTGCCAGCAGCTTAGATGGGACTAGCGGGCAACCCTACGAGCAGTACTTC.

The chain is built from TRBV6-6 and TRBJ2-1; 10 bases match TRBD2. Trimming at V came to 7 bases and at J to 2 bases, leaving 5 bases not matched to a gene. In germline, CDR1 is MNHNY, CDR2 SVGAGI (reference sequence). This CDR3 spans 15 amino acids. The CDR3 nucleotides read TGTGCCAGCATTGTGACTAGCGGGCCCTACAATGAGCAGTTCTTC. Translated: CASIVTSGPYNEQFF.

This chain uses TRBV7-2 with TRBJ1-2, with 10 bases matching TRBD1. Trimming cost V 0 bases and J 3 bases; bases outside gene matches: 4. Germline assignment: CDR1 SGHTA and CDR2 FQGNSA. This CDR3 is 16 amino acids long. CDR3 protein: CASSLAGQGEDYGYTF. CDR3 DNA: TGTGCCAGCAGCTTAGCTGGACAGGGGGAGGACTATGGCTACACCTTC.

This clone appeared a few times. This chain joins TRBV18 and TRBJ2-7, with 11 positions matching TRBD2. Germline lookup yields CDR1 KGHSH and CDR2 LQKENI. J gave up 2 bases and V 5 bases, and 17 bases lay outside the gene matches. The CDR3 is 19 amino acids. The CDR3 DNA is TGTGCCAGCTCATCTACCGCGACTAGCGGGATTCATCCCACCTACGAGCAGTACTTC. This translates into CASSSTATSGIHPTYEQYF.

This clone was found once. The DNA of the CDR3 is TGTGCCAGCAGCCCAGGACATAGCAATCAGCCCCAGCATTTT. Protein sequence: CASSPGHSNQPQHF. V usage is TRBV28 and J usage is TRBJ1-5; the D gene is possibly TRBD1 (5 bases). V lost 6 bases and J lost 0, with 9 bases in between. In germline, CDR1 is MDHEN, CDR2 SYDVKM. The CDR3 is 14 residues long.

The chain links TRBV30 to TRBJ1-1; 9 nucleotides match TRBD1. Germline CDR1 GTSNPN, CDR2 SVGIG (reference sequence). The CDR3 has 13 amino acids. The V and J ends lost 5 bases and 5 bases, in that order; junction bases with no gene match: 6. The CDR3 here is CAWDTGGLTEAFF. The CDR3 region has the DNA TGTGCCTGGGACACAGGGGGCTTAACTGAAGCTTTCTTT.

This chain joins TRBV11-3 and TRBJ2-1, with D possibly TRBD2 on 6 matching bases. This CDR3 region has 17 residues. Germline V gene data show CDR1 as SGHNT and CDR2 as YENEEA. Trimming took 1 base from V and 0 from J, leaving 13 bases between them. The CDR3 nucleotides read TGTGCCAGCAGCTTAGTGTTAGCGGAGAGCTCCTACAATGAGCAGTTCTTC. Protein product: CASSLVLAESSYNEQFF.

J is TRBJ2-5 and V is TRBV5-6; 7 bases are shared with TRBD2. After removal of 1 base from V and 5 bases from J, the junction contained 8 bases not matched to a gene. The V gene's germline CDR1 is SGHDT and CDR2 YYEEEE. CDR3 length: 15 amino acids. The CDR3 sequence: CASSLRSLGGETQYF. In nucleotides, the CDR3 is TGTGCCAGCAGCTTGCGGTCGTTGGGAGGGGAGACCCAGTACTTC.

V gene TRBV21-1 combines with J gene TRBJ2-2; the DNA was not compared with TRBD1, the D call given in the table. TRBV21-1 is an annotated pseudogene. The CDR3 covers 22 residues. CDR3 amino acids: CASSKAPQQGDNVMSNTGELFF. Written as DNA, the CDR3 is TGTGCCAGCAGCAAAGCACCACAACAGGGGGATAACGTAATGTCGAACACCGGGGAGCTGTTTTTT.

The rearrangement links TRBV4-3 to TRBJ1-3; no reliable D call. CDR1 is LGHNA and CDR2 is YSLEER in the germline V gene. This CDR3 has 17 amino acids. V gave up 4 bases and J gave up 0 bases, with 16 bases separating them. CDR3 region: CASSRHSEASSGNTIYF. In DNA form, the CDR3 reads TGCGCCAGCAGCCGACATAGTGAGGCCAGCTCTGGAAACACCATATATTTT.

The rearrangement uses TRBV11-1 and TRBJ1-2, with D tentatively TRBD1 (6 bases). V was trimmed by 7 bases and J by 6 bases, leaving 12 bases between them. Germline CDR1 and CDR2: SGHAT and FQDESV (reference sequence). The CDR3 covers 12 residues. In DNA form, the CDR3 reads TGTGCCAGCACCCTGGACAGTGATGGCTACACCTTC. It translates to CASTLDSDGYTF.

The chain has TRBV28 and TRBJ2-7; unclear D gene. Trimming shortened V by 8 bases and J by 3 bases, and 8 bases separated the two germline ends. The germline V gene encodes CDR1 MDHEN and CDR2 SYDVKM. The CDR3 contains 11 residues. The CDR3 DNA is TGTGCCAGCGGACCCTTCTACGAGCAGTACTTC. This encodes CASGPFYEQYF.

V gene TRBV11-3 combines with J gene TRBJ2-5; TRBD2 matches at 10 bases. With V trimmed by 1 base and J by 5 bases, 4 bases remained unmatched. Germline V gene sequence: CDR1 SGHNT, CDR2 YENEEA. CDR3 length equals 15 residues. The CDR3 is CASSLASGSRETQYF. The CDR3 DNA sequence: TGTGCCAGCAGCTTAGCTAGCGGGAGTCGGGAGACCCAGTACTTC.

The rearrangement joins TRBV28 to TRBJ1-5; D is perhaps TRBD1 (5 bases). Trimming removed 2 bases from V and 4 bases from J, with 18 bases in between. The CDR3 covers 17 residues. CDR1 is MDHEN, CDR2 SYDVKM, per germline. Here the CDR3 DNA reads TGTGCCAGCAGTTTACCAGGGCCCTTGGACCGTAATCAGCCCCAGCATTTT. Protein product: CASSLPGPLDRNQPQHF.

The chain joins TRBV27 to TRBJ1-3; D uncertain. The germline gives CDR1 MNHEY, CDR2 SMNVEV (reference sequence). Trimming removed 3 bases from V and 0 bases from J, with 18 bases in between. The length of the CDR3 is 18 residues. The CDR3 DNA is TGTGCCAGCAGTTTGATGTGGTCCGGAATCGGCTCTGGAAACACCATATATTTT. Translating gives CASSLMWSGIGSGNTIYF.

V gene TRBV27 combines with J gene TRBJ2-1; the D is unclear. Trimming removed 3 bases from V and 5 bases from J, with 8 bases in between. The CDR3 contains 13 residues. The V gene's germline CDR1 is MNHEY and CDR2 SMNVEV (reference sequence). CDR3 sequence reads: CASSFNRNNEQFF. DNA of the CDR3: TGTGCCAGCAGTTTTAACAGAAACAATGAGCAGTTCTTC.

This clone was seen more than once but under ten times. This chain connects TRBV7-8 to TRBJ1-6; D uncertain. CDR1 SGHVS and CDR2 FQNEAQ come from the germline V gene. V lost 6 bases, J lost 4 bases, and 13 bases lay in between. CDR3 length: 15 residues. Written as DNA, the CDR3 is TGTGCCAGCAGTCCCGGTGGGGTGTATAATTCACCCCTCCACTTT. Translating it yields CASSPGGVYNSPLHF.

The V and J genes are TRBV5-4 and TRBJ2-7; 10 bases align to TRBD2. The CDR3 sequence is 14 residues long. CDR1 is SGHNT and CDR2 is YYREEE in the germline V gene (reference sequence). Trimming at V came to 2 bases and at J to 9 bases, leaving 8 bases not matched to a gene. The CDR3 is CASSFGLAGAVQYF. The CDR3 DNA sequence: TGTGCCAGCAGCTTCGGGCTAGCGGGAGCGGTGCAGTACTTC.

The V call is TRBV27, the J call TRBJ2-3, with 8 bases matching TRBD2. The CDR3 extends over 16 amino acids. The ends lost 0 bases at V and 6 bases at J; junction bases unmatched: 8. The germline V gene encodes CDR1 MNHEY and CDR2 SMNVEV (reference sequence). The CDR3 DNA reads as TGTGCCAGCAGTTTATCGCTAGCGGGCCGAGGGGATACGCAGTATTTT. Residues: CASSLSLAGRGDTQYF.

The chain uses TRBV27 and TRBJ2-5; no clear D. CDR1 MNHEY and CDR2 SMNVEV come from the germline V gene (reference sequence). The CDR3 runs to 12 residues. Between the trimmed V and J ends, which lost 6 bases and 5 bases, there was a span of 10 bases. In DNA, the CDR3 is TGTGCCAGCAGCTCAAAAGGGGAGACCCAGTACTTC. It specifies CASSSKGETQYF.

The CDR3 is CASSQSIGPGDTQYF. In DNA, the CDR3 is TGTGCCAGCAGCCAATCGATAGGCCCTGGGGATACGCAGTATTTT. The V gene is TRBV16, the J gene TRBJ2-3; unclear D gene. V was trimmed by 0 bases and J by 6 bases, leaving 13 bases between them. Germline loops: CDR1 KGHSY, CDR2 FQNENV. The CDR3 totals 15 residues.

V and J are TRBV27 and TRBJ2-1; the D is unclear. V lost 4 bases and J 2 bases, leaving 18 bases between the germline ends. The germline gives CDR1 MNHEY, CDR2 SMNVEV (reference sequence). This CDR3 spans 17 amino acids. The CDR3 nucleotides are TGTGCCAGCAGTTCTCTCGGTGGCAGTCAAGCCTACAATGAGCAGTTCTTC. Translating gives CASSSLGGSQAYNEQFF.